The clone carrying this T cell receptor beta chain was observed a handful of times. MiXCR, run by TCRdb on the RT-PCR reads, gives a single entry per CDR3 protein. The table has 400,000 to 450,000 distinct CDR3 sequences, roughly 17% seen once. The CDR3 totals 14 residues. J lost 4 bases, V lost 5 bases, and 7 bases had no gene match. The germline V gene encodes CDR1 MNHEY and CDR2 SVGEGT. This record comes from a study of patients and donors after allogeneic stem cell transplantation. The origin of this receptor is a human donor who was either an allogeneic HSCT recipient or a stem cell or donor lymphocyte infusion donor (not recorded which). It is not recorded whose cells these are; they may come from a transplant donor. This rearrangement joins TRBV6-2 or TRBV6-3 to TRBJ2-7; 8 nucleotides line up with TRBD2. The sample taken for sequencing was blood, either unsorted or a sorted T cell fraction (not recorded which). In DNA form, the CDR3 reads TGTGCCAGCAGTGCAACTAGCGGACCGTACGAGCAGTACTTC. Translating it yields CASSATSGPYEQYF.